This T cell receptor beta chain appears in the sequencing data of a study of blood T cell repertoires in COVID-19 (dated by TCRdb to about 2020). About the study as a whole: The collaborator samples originated in the United States, Italy and Spain and spanned the acute and convalescent phases of COVID-19. The material from the prospective study consisted of cDNA or gDNA derived from T cells, B-cell-depleted T cells, or PBMCs. Deeply sampled blood TCRbeta repertoires from subjects exposed to, actively infected with, or recovered from COVID-19 were included in the dataset. The repertoires were made available in a free public database intended to serve as a resource for research on the immune response to SARS-CoV-2. Samples came from the ongoing ImmuneRACE study (first 160 participants) plus 1,254 subjects from 6 global collaborators. Nearly every sample came with metadata listing a de-identified subject ID, COVID-19 status, age in years and sex. Where available, HLA class I and class II types were taken from metadata supplied by the sample provider and were not determined by assay-based typing.

TCRbeta CDR3 regions were amplified from genomic DNA using the immunoSEQ Assay, a bias-controlled multiplex PCR. In the source study's methods: The number of nucleated cells in each sample was estimated from the amplification of reference gene primers within the assay. Sequence reads were collapsed and filtered to measure the absolute abundance of every unique TCRbeta CDR3 rearrangement. For each sample, productive Simpson clonality was calculated by taking the square root of Simpson's diversity index across productive rearrangements. TCRdb carries this immuneACCESS record with in-frame sequences only. Its versions omit some clonotypes, under half of them owing to an unresolved V gene in the studies checked, with the rest unexplained. V, J and clone size derive from that table, while D and trimming were established from the DNA sequence. This sample is represented by about 45,000 clones; about nine tenths of them were singletons. The top ten hold 6.2% of the sample.

Broad study findings and their caveats: The amount of clinical and demographic metadata varied by source and participant and was provided uncurated.

Taken from the germline V gene (reference sequence), the CDR1 and CDR2 loops are MNHEY and SMNVEV. Here V drops 6 bases and J drops 9 bases, and the junction holds 13 bases not matched to any gene. The CDR3 runs 17 amino acids, cysteine and phenylalanine included. Only CDR3 DNA remains: 51 bases, in frame from the first base. Concerning this clone: The target of this receptor is not known. No much larger clone exists at a distance of one base, and base qualities are not known.

Collaborating institutions collected whole blood in K2EDTA tubes following their own protocols. Collaborator samples were shipped for TCRbeta analysis as frozen whole blood, isolated PBMCs, or DNA extracted from either sample type. The sequenced material came from peripheral blood. The sequence was collected from a human donor in a cohort sampled during active COVID-19. The sequence links TRBV27 to TRBJ1-6; 11 nucleotides in the junction match TRBD1. The DNA sequence is given as TGTGCCAGCAGACTAAGGACCGGGACAGGGGGACTTTCACCCCTCCACTTT. Protein translation: CASRLRTGTGGLSPLHF.